This TCR beta chain is from a study of Graves' ophthalmopathy and Graves' hyperthyroidism. Study background: Peripheral blood collection took place at initial diagnosis, before any treatment.

CDR1 MNHNY and CDR2 SVGAGI come from the germline V gene (reference sequence). The CDR3 covers 16 residues. V was shortened by 1 base and J by 0 bases, with 10 bases between the two germline ends. This clonotype has ten or more counts. Amplification of TCR beta CDR3 regions used RNA transcripts. Scientists carried out first-round RT-PCR using HTBI primers and then a second-round multiplex PCR. A single record per CDR3 protein comes from TCRdb applying MiXCR to the multiplex PCR reads. This sample yields around 660,000 distinct CDR3 sequences, of which about two fifths are seen a single time; more than 2.5% belongs to the top ten.

This chain connects TRBV6-6 to TRBJ1-5; D remains ambiguous. The source material was peripheral blood. The source is an adult man with Graves' ophthalmopathy. The CDR3 nucleotides are TGTGCCAGCAGTTACTTAGACATTTATAGCAATCAGCCCCAGCATTTT. It translates to CASSYLDIYSNQPQHF.